The rows below give T cell receptor beta chains drawn from one sample of a study of cytomegalovirus exposure and HLA in healthy donors. TCRdb's table, derived via immunoSEQ multiplex PCR, lists solely in-frame clones and lacks some. Altogether approximately 150,000 clones are present, 60% to 85% being singletons, with the ten largest covering 3.7%. Sequenced input: PBMCs. Source of these receptors: a man aged 25-45 years in good health and CMV-seropositive. The CDR3 runs from the conserved cysteine through the conserved F or W. D genes are given only for firm matches. A row's size may be missing; if present it is once, few, many or a size class.

clone_size: -
v_call: TRBV7-6
j_call: TRBJ1-1
d_call: TRBD1
cdr3_aa: CASSKRDSNTEAFF
cdr3_nt: TGTGCCAGCAGCAAACGGGACAGCAACACTGAAGCTTTCTTT

clone_size: -
v_call: TRBV10-3
j_call: TRBJ2-5
d_call: -
cdr3_aa: CAISDTGGQETQYF
cdr3_nt: TGTGCCATCAGTGACACAGGTGGGCAAGAGACCCAGTACTTC

clone_size: once
v_call: TRBV29-1
j_call: TRBJ2-7
d_call: -
cdr3_aa: CSVSGGTGREQYF
cdr3_nt: TGCAGCGTTTCGGGGGGAACAGGGAGAGAGCAGTACTTC

clone_size: -
v_call: TRBV5-1
j_call: TRBJ2-1
d_call: -
cdr3_aa: CASSLEGGPRLDNEQFF
cdr3_nt: TGCGCCAGCAGCCTGGAGGGGGGGCCTCGTTTAGACAATGAGCAGTTCTTC

clone_size: -
v_call: TRBV14
j_call: TRBJ2-7
d_call: -
cdr3_aa: CASSQGAWQGYEQYF
cdr3_nt: TGTGCCAGCAGCCAAGGGGCCTGGCAGGGCTACGAGCAGTACTTC

clone_size: -
v_call: TRBV4-1
j_call: TRBJ1-5
d_call: TRBD1
cdr3_aa: CASSQDDRTGGFSNQPQHF
cdr3_nt: TGCGCCAGCAGCCAAGATGATAGGACAGGGGGCTTCAGCAATCAGCCCCAGCATTTT

clone_size: -
v_call: TRBV18
j_call: TRBJ1-3
d_call: TRBD1
cdr3_aa: CASSPGQISGNTIYF
cdr3_nt: TGTGCCAGCTCCCCGGGACAGATTTCTGGAAACACCATATATTTT

clone_size: -
v_call: TRBV11-2
j_call: TRBJ2-7
d_call: TRBD2
cdr3_aa: CASSVGLASTYEQYF
cdr3_nt: TGTGCCAGCAGCGTGGGACTAGCGTCAACCTACGAGCAGTACTTC

clone_size: few
v_call: TRBV6-5
j_call: TRBJ2-7
d_call: -
cdr3_aa: CASSMTAAYEQYF
cdr3_nt: TGTGCCAGCAGTATGACAGCTGCCTACGAGCAGTACTTC

clone_size: once
v_call: TRBV30
j_call: TRBJ2-7
d_call: TRBD1
cdr3_aa: CAWSVLGTGGFHLYEQYF
cdr3_nt: TGTGCCTGGAGTGTATTGGGGACAGGGGGCTTTCATTTGTACGAGCAGTACTTC

clone_size: -
v_call: TRBV19
j_call: TRBJ2-2
d_call: TRBD1
cdr3_aa: CASSGGQGAPTGELFF
cdr3_nt: TGTGCCAGTAGCGGGGGACAGGGGGCGCCCACCGGGGAGCTGTTTTTT

clone_size: -
v_call: TRBV7-3
j_call: TRBJ2-1
d_call: -
cdr3_aa: CASSSGGRDEQFF
cdr3_nt: TGTGCCAGCAGCTCGGGGGGCCGGGATGAGCAGTTCTTC

clone_size: -
v_call: TRBV30
j_call: TRBJ2-2
d_call: -
cdr3_aa: CAWTENTGELFF
cdr3_nt: TGTGCCTGGACAGAGAACACCGGGGAGCTGTTTTTT